The 12 T cell receptor beta chains below come from one sample, sequenced in a study of neoadjuvant anti-PD-1 for oral cavity cancer (dated by TCRdb to about 2021). The intended sense of this specimen's time point label: before neoadjuvant nivolumab. Library generation was performed with the immunoSEQ multiplex PCR assay. The clones in this table, taken by TCRdb from immuneACCESS, are in-frame only. Not every clone is retained; where verified, under half of the shortfall comes from an unresolved V gene, and the cause of the rest is unknown. For this sample there are 11,000 to 15,000 clones; roughly 67% appear just once. The ten biggest clones cover about 2.2% of the sample. The sequenced sample was PBMCs, obtained before nivolumab (anti-PD-1) treatment. These receptors all stem from a person between 35 and 79 years old with oral cavity squamous cell carcinoma.

The genes are TRBV5-5 and TRBJ1-1; D not certain. The germline gives CDR1 SGHKS, CDR2 YYEKEE (reference sequence). V was clipped by 2 bases and J by 0 bases, with 5 bases between them. This CDR3 spans 13 amino acids. Written as DNA, the CDR3 is TGTGCCAGCAGCTTTGCAGTGAACACTGAAGCTTTCTTT. Protein product: CASSFAVNTEAFF.

The chain uses TRBV2 and TRBJ1-4; D perhaps matches TRBD1 (6 bases). Germline V gene data show CDR1 as SNHLY and CDR2 as FYNNEI. With 5 bases removed from V and 1 base from J, the gap between germline ends came to 8 bases. The CDR3 covers 14 residues. The CDR3, as DNA: TGTGCCAGCAGTAGAGGGGGAACTAATGAAAAACTGTTTTTT. As protein: CASSRGGTNEKLFF. Together with reference TRBV2 and TRBJ1-4, the CDR3 gives the full variable domain: EPEVTQTPSHQVTQMGQEVILRCVPISNHLYFYWYRQILGQKVEFLVSFYNNEISEKSEIFDDQFSVERPDGSNFTLKIRSTKLEDSAMYFCASSRGGTNEKLFFGSGTQLSVL.

V usage is TRBV5-1 and J usage is TRBJ2-5, with 12 bases that match TRBD2. The CDR3 spans 15 residues. Unmatched junction bases numbered 5, after V lost 3 bases and J lost 5 bases. Germline V gene lookup returns CDR1 SGHRS and CDR2 YFSETQ. CDR3 region: CASSWASGRAETQYF. The CDR3 nucleotides are TGCGCCAGCAGCTGGGCTAGCGGGAGGGCCGAGACCCAGTACTTC.

The V gene is TRBV10-3, the J gene TRBJ2-7; weak D call: TRBD2 (5 bases). Trimming pared 2 bases from V and 5 bases from J, leaving 10 bases between. The CDR3 runs 13 residues. Germline V gene data show CDR1 as ENHRY and CDR2 as SYGVKD. CDR3 loop: CAISEALADEQYF. The CDR3 coding sequence is TGTGCCATCAGTGAGGCCCTAGCCGACGAGCAGTACTTC.

This clone was counted a single time. V is TRBV19 and J is TRBJ2-1; D may match TRBD1 or TRBD2 (5 bases each). CDR1 is LNHDA, CDR2 SQIVND, per germline (reference sequence). The CDR3 is 14 amino acids. V was clipped by 7 bases and J by 4 bases, with 14 bases between them. CDR3 amino acids: CASTGQDGYNEQFF. The CDR3 DNA reads TGTGCCAGTACGGGGCAAGATGGGTACAATGAGCAGTTCTTC.

The chain recombines TRBV29-1 with TRBJ1-1; 8 bases are shared with TRBD1. From germline, CDR1 is SQVTM and CDR2 ANQGSEA. This CDR3 is built from 13 residues. Losses at the gene ends were 6 bases for V and 4 bases for J; bases not matched to a gene: 7. Here the CDR3 reads CSVMTGASTEAFF. CDR3 bases: TGCAGCGTGATGACAGGGGCCTCCACTGAAGCTTTCTTT. The entire variable domain, with the rest obtained from reference TRBV29-1 and TRBJ1-1, is as follows: SAVISQKPSRDICQRGTSLTIQCQVDSQVTMMFWYRQQPGQSLTLIATANQGSEATYESGFVIDKFPISRPNLTFSTLTVSNMSPEDSSIYLCSVMTGASTEAFFGQGTRLTVV.

The chain couples TRBV10-3 to TRBJ1-1, with 7 bases identical to TRBD1. Germline CDR1 and CDR2: ENHRY and SYGVKD. V gave up 11 bases and J gave up 8 bases; unmatched junction bases: 8. CDR3 length: 11 amino acids. The CDR3 nucleotides are TGTGCCTCGAGGGGGACAGTAGAAGCTTTCTTT. The encoded protein is CASRGTVEAFF.

The genes are TRBV7-2 and TRBJ1-6, with D possibly TRBD1 on 5 matching bases. Germline V gene sequence: CDR1 SGHTA, CDR2 FQGNSA. V was pared by 1 base and J by 10 bases, with 17 bases between. The CDR3 is made up of 16 amino acids. The CDR3 loop reads CASSLGGAVSTSPLHF. CDR3 DNA sequence: TGTGCCAGCAGCTTAGGTGGGGCAGTAAGTACGTCACCCCTCCACTTT.

The rearrangement joins TRBV5-3 to TRBJ1-2, with D possibly being TRBD1 (5 bases). TRBV5-3 is flagged as an ORF with uncertain function. Trimming removed 7 bases from V and 0 bases from J, with 16 bases in between. The CDR3 totals 15 residues. Written as DNA, the CDR3 is TGTGCCAGAGATTTAAAGACAGATACTAACTATGGCTACACCTTC. Amino acids: CARDLKTDTNYGYTF.

The chain couples TRBV7-9 to TRBJ2-3; D unresolved. CDR1 is SEHNR and CDR2 is FQNEAQ in the germline V gene (reference sequence). V was pared by 1 base and J by 4 bases, with 12 bases between. The CDR3 runs 15 residues. The CDR3 nucleotides read TGTGCCAGCAGCTTAGTCGCTTCTACGGCAGATACGCAGTATTTT. Its translation is CASSLVASTADTQYF.

The chain employs TRBV5-1 and TRBJ1-3; possibly TRBD1 for D (6 bases). CDR3 length: 16 residues. Germline CDR1 SGHRS, CDR2 YFSETQ. V was trimmed by 0 bases and J by 3 bases, leaving 13 bases between them. CDR3 in DNA: TGCGCCAGCAGCTTGGTTCTGGGGGCGAGTGGAAACACCATATATTTT. This gives the protein CASSLVLGASGNTIYF.

The J gene is TRBJ2-7, the V gene TRBV15; D uncertain. V lost 1 base and J lost 2, with 24 bases in between. Germline V gene data show CDR1 as LNHNV and CDR2 as YYDKDF (reference sequence). The CDR3 extends over 19 amino acids. The CDR3 coding sequence is TGTGCCACCAGCAGAGGAGGTCGAAACGTACGACCTGATACCTACGAGCAGTACTTC. Translated: CATSRGGRNVRPDTYEQYF. Supplemented by reference TRBV15 and TRBJ2-7, the full variable domain reads DAMVIQNPRYQVTQFGKPVTLSCSQTLNHNVMYWYQQKSSQAPKLLFHYYDKDFNNEADTPDNFQSRRPNTSFCFLDIRSPGLGDTAMYLCATSRGGRNVRPDTYEQYFGPGTRLTVT.